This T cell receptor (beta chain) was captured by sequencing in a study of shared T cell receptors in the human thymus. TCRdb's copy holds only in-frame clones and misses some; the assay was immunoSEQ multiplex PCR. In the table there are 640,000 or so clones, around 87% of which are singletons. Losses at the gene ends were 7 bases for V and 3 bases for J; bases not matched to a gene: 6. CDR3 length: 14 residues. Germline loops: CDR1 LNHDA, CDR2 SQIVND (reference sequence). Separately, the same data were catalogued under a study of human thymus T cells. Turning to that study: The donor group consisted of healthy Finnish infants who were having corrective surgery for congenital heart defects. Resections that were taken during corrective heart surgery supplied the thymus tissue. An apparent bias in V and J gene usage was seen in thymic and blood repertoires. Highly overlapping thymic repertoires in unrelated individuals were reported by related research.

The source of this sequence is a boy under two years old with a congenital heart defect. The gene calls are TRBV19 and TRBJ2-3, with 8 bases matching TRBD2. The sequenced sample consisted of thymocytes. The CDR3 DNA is TGTGCCAGTAAAGCGGGAGCGGGGACAGATACGCAGTATTTT. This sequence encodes CASKAGAGTDTQYF.